Presented here are 31 T cell receptor beta chains from one specimen sequenced in a study of CD8+CD57+ T cells in acquired aplastic anemia. According to the study, genomic DNA was the template for TCR beta VDJ and CDR3 profiling. TCRdb used MiXCR to reprocess the reads, holding one entry per CDR3 protein. This sample has some 410,000 distinct CDR3 sequences, with about two thirds found just once. Sequencing was done on a sample of sorted CD4+, CD8+, or CD8+CD57+ T cells (not recorded which) from PBMCs. The receptors come from a human donor in good health, serving as a control.

The CDR3 is CASSQKTGGNTGELFF. CDR3 DNA sequence: TGCGCCAGCAGCCAAAAAACGGGGGGGAACACCGGGGAGCTGTTTTTT. This chain connects TRBV4-1 to TRBJ2-2; TRBD2 matches 7 bases. The length of the CDR3 is 16 residues. Trimming removed 2 bases from V and 1 base from J; junction bases left unmatched: 4. Per the germline V gene, CDR1 is MGHRA and CDR2 is YSYEKL.

This clonotype was observed many times. The gene calls are TRBV6-5 and TRBJ1-2, with 11 bases that match TRBD1. CDR3 length: 15 residues. CDR1 MNHEY and CDR2 SVGAGI come from the germline V gene. With V trimmed by 2 bases and J by 5 bases, 4 bases remained unmatched. CDR3 bases: TGTGCCAGCAGTTACGGGACAGGGGGTCAATATGGCTACACCTTC. This encodes CASSYGTGGQYGYTF.

This clonotype came up many times. The chain couples TRBV7-2 to TRBJ1-4; 9 nucleotides align to TRBD1. V lost 1 base and J lost 7; bases outside the gene matches: 7. The germline CDR1 and CDR2 sequences are SGHTA and FQGNSA. The CDR3 is 16 residues long. Here the CDR3 DNA reads TGTGCCAGCAGCTTAGTTGGTGGGACAGGGTTTGAAAAACTGTTTTTT. It is translated as CASSLVGGTGFEKLFF.

Concerning this clonotype: The conserved closing phenylalanine or tryptophan is absent in this CDR3, likely reflecting a read error. The limits of the CDR3 on the DNA are not certain, so only TCRdb's listed CDR3 is given. J is TRBJ1-5 and V is TRBV19; the D call TRBD1 from the table was never checked on the DNA. Germline lookup yields CDR1 LNHDA and CDR2 SQIVND (reference sequence). From its first to its last residue, the CDR3 has 15 amino acids. The CDR3 reads CASKTGGTATQYFHP.

This clonotype was counted at least ten times. Germline and junction disagree at one end, which may indicate a read error. CDR3 region: CSAWSREPPLF. In DNA, the CDR3 is TGCAGTGCTTGGTCCCGAGAACCGCCCCTCTTC. This chain uses TRBV20-1 with TRBJ2-1, with D unclear. Germline V gene lookup returns CDR1 DFQATT and CDR2 SNEGSKA (reference sequence). There are 11 residues in the CDR3.

Details on this clonotype: The limits of the CDR3 on the DNA are not certain, so only TCRdb's listed CDR3 is given. CDR3 protein: CASSLPNRPQHFGF. J is TRBJ1-1 and V is TRBV7-2; the table gives TRBD1 as D, unverified against the DNA. The germline CDR1 and CDR2 sequences are SGHTA and FQGNSA. The CDR3 length is 14 residues, termini included.

V and J are TRBV12-3 or TRBV12-4 and TRBJ1-6; no definite D call. V lost 5 bases and J lost 19, with 27 bases in between. CDR3 size: 15 residues. This CDR3 reads CASSHEAGVNATLHF. Written as DNA, the CDR3 is TGTGCCAGCAGTCATGAGGCTGGCGTAAATGCAACACTGCACTTT.

The V and J genes are TRBV6-5 and TRBJ2-7; 10 nucleotides agree with TRBD1. Germline CDR1 MNHEY, CDR2 SVGAGI. The CDR3 consists of 15 residues. Trimming at V came to 0 bases and at J to 7 bases, leaving 6 bases not matched to a gene. The CDR3 DNA sequence: TGTGCCAGCAGTTACTCGGGGACAGGGGAGTGGGAGCAGTACTTC. Protein: CASSYSGTGEWEQYF.

The CDR3, as DNA: TGCGCCAGCAGCCATGGACCTAGAGACGGCTACACCTTC. This encodes CASSHGPRDGYTF. V gene TRBV4-3 combines with J gene TRBJ1-2; unclear D gene. Germline lookup yields CDR1 LGHNA and CDR2 YSLEER. Between the trimmed V and J ends, which lost 3 bases and 8 bases, there was a span of 13 bases. The length of the CDR3 is 13 residues.

A remark on this clonotype: Because it lacks the conserved phenylalanine or tryptophan at the end, this CDR3 is likely a read error. The limits of the CDR3 on the DNA are not certain, so only TCRdb's listed CDR3 is given. The chain joins TRBV19 to TRBJ1-3; the table names TRBD1, a call not compared with the DNA. From its first to its last residue, the CDR3 has 15 amino acids. Germline CDR1 is LNHDA and CDR2 is SQIVND (reference sequence). CDR3 amino acids: CASSISGGTGYTFDS.

The gene calls are TRBV4-3 and TRBJ1-2; the D is unclear. V lost 6 bases to trimming and J lost 8 bases, with 16 bases between them. Germline V lookup: CDR1 LGHNA, CDR2 YSLEER. This CDR3 spans 13 amino acids. DNA of the CDR3: TGCGCCAGCAGTGACACAATGGACGTCGGCTACACCTTC. It encodes CASSDTMDVGYTF.

Turning to this clonotype: The CDR3 carries no conserved terminal phenylalanine or tryptophan, so it likely arises from a read error. Because the CDR3's place on the DNA is in doubt, the DNA is left out and the CDR3 is given as listed by TCRdb. This rearrangement joins TRBV7-2 to TRBJ2-1. With termini counted, the CDR3 has 13 amino acids. The germline gives CDR1 SGHTA, CDR2 FQGNSA. CDR3: CASRSSTDTQYFC.

This chain links TRBV7-9 with TRBJ2-1; 10 bases fit TRBD1. Germline CDR1 is SEHNR and CDR2 is FQNEAQ (reference sequence). The V gene end was trimmed by 5 bases and the J gene end by 8 bases; junction bases not matched to a gene: 9. The CDR3 runs 15 residues. The CDR3 bases are TGTGCCAGCAGCGCCGGGACAGGGGATACGCATGAGCAGTTCTTC. It specifies CASSAGTGDTHEQFF.

The chain carries TRBV20-1 and TRBJ2-7; 7 bases are a match to TRBD1. From germline, CDR1 is DFQATT and CDR2 SNEGSKA (reference sequence). The CDR3 length is 12 residues. With 6 bases clipped from V and 10 bases from J, the junction kept 12 bases outside the gene matches. As DNA, the CDR3 is TGCAGTGCCAGACAGGGCAATCATCACCAGTACTTC. Residues: CSARQGNHHQYF.

This clonotype came up once. The chain is built from TRBV11-1 and TRBJ1-2, with D maybe TRBD1 (6 bases). The CDR3 contains 16 residues. CDR1 is SGHAT, CDR2 FQDESV, per germline (reference sequence). Trimming pared 3 bases from V and 5 bases from J, leaving 19 bases between. CDR3 residues: CASSLAAGEAGYGYTF. In DNA form, the CDR3 reads TGTGCCAGCAGCTTGGCGGCAGGGGAGGCGGGATATGGCTACACCTTC.

This chain uses TRBV13 with TRBJ2-1; a weak D match, TRBD2 (7 bases). V was clipped by 3 bases and J by 1 base, with 13 bases between them. In germline, CDR1 is PRHDT, CDR2 FYEKMQ (reference sequence). The CDR3 spans 16 residues. CDR3 nucleotide sequence: TGTGCCAGCAGCTTTCGGGGGGCGTCGTCCTACAATGAGCAGTTCTTC. Protein: CASSFRGASSYNEQFF.

Note on this clonotype: Since the CDR3 does not end with the conserved phenylalanine or tryptophan, this likely comes from a read error. In nucleotides, the CDR3 is TGTGCCAGCAGCTTACCTAGCACGGATACGCAGTATTGT. Protein: CASSLPSTDTQYC. The chain combines TRBV11-2 with TRBJ2-3, with D possibly TRBD2 on 5 matching bases. This CDR3 spans 13 amino acids. The V gene's germline CDR1 is SGHAT and CDR2 FQNNGV.

Details on this clonotype: One junction end does not reproduce the germline sequence, and a read error may be involved. The rearrangement joins TRBV7-9 to TRBJ1-5; 7 nucleotides align to TRBD1. Germline CDR1 and CDR2: SEHNR and FQNEAQ (reference sequence). This CDR3 is 14 amino acids long. CDR3 amino acids: CASSRQGSTRSTSF. For the CDR3, the DNA is TGTGCCAGCAGCAGACAGGGTTCTACGCGCAGTACTTCGTTT. Looking up the rest from reference TRBV7-9 and TRBJ1-5 gives the full variable domain: DTGVSQNPRHKITKRGQNVTFRCDPISEHNRLYWYRQTLGQGPEFLTYFQNEAQLEKSRLLSDRFSAERPKGSFSTLEIQRTEQGDSAMYLCASSRQGSTRSTSFGDGTRLSIL.

This clonotype was counted between two and nine times. The chain uses TRBV20-1 and TRBJ1-2, with 7 nucleotides matching TRBD1. This CDR3 has 15 residues. Germline lookup yields CDR1 DFQATT and CDR2 SNEGSKA (reference sequence). Germline trimming cut 4 bases from V and 5 bases from J; bases unmatched to any gene: 13. The CDR3 sequence: CSANPHFGTAYGYTF. The CDR3 DNA sequence: TGCAGTGCTAATCCCCATTTCGGGACAGCGTATGGCTACACCTTC.

The V gene is TRBV15, the J gene TRBJ2-7; tentative D call: TRBD1 (5 bases). The CDR3 contains 17 residues. V was pared by 0 bases and J by 0 bases, with 15 bases between. Germline-derived CDR1 and CDR2 are LNHNV and YYDKDF (reference sequence). CDR3 DNA sequence: TGTGCCACCAGCAGAGATCGCTCCGGCAGGGTCTCCTACGAGCAGTACTTC. This encodes CATSRDRSGRVSYEQYF.

This clonotype was recorded only once. The rearrangement uses TRBV6-2 or TRBV6-3 and TRBJ1-2; D may be TRBD1 (6 bases). Looked up from germline, CDR1 is MNHEY and CDR2 is SVGEGT. V lost 8 bases and J lost 5, with 24 bases in between. The CDR3 runs 16 residues. CDR3 residues: CASRRGGIDSKYGYTF. Here the CDR3 DNA reads TGTGCCAGCCGGAGGGGGGGGATCGACAGTAAATATGGCTACACCTTC.

This clonotype was counted at least ten times. The J gene is TRBJ1-5, the V gene TRBV7-2; D possibly corresponds to TRBD1 (6 bases). The CDR3 is made up of 15 amino acids. Germline V CDR1 and CDR2: SGHTA, FQGNSA. The V and J ends lost 3 bases and 1 base respectively, with 10 bases between them. The CDR3 loop reads CASSFRQESNQPQHF. CDR3 nucleotide sequence: TGTGCCAGCAGCTTCAGACAGGAAAGCAATCAGCCCCAGCATTTT.

The chain has TRBV15 and TRBJ1-6; TRBD1 matches 7 bases. CDR3 size: 13 residues. With V trimmed by 3 bases and J by 7 bases, 0 bases remained unmatched. From germline, CDR1 is LNHNV and CDR2 YYDKDF (reference sequence). CDR3: CATSRGQNSPLHF. In DNA form, the CDR3 reads TGTGCCACCAGCAGGGGACAGAATTCACCCCTCCACTTT.

The genes are TRBV12-3 or TRBV12-4 and TRBJ1-3, with TRBD1 matching 8 bases. The ends lost 2 bases at V and 0 bases at J; junction bases unmatched: 12. The CDR3 is 19 amino acids. CDR3 coding DNA: TGTGCCAGCAGTTTATGGGGAGAGACAGGGGTAGGCTCTGGAAACACCATATATTTT. Amino acid sequence: CASSLWGETGVGSGNTIYF.

This sequence joins TRBV7-9 and TRBJ1-6; 7 nucleotides match TRBD1. V shed 7 bases, J shed 8 bases, and the junction held 8 bases outside the gene matches. CDR1 is SEHNR and CDR2 is FQNEAQ in the germline V gene (reference sequence). The CDR3 runs 14 residues. CDR3 amino acids: CASKPGTAYSPLHF. CDR3 nucleotide sequence: TGTGCCAGCAAACCCGGGACAGCTTATTCACCCCTCCACTTT.

About this clonotype: A read error is likely, as this CDR3 ends without the conserved phenylalanine or tryptophan. No DNA is shown, since the ends of the CDR3 on it are uncertain; the CDR3 is the one TCRdb lists. The chain uses TRBV9 and TRBJ2-1; the D segment call TRBD1 is taken from the table without a DNA check. In germline, CDR1 is SGDLS, CDR2 YYNGEE. The CDR3 has 13 amino acids, counting both end residues. CDR3 loop: CASSQWGTGEGDI.

This clonotype was picked up many times. The rearrangement links TRBV3-1 to TRBJ2-7; tentative D call: TRBD2 (6 bases). The germline gives CDR1 LGHDT, CDR2 YNNKEL (reference sequence). V gave up 2 bases and J gave up 8 bases, with 10 bases separating them. This CDR3 has 12 amino acids. CDR3 region: CASSQSGLQQYF. The CDR3 DNA reads as TGTGCCAGCAGCCAATCGGGACTCCAGCAGTACTTC.

As concerns this clonotype: A junction end diverges from the germline sequence, so it may reflect a read error. The chain couples TRBV7-2 to TRBJ2-5; no clear D gene. The CDR3 extends over 14 amino acids. The germline CDR1 and CDR2 sequences are SGHTA and FQGNSA. The CDR3 sequence: CASSEGQQQETHYF. Here the CDR3 DNA reads TGTGCCAGCAGCGAAGGGCAACAGCAAGAGACCCACTACTTC.

The DNA of the CDR3 is TGTGCCAGCAGTCCGCCGGACGCAAGGAACACTGAAGCTTTCTTT. It codes for CASSPPDARNTEAFF. V and J are TRBV28 and TRBJ1-1; D ambiguous. Germline CDR1 and CDR2: MDHEN and SYDVKM. The CDR3 is 15 amino acids. With 5 bases removed from V and 1 base from J, the gap between germline ends came to 14 bases.

A remark on this clonotype: The CDR3 end shows no conserved phenylalanine or tryptophan, and so a read error is likely. Because the CDR3's place on the DNA is in doubt, the DNA is left out and the CDR3 is given as listed by TCRdb. CDR3 protein: CASSFQGGRGTVI. J is TRBJ2-2 and V is TRBV2; TRBD1 reflects the table's D call only, with no check against the DNA. The germline CDR1 and CDR2 sequences are SNHLY and FYNNEI. The CDR3 spans 13 amino acids, including both terminal residues.

This clonotype was seen a few times. J is TRBJ1-1 and V is TRBV18; 11 bases match TRBD1. There are 14 residues in the CDR3. V gave up 3 bases and J gave up 8 bases; unmatched junction bases: 5. CDR1 and CDR2 (germline): KGHSH, LQKENI. CDR3 in amino acids: CASSPGQGVVEAFF. The CDR3 coding sequence is TGTGCCAGCTCACCGGGACAGGGGGTGGTCGAAGCTTTCTTT.